This T cell receptor (beta chain) was sequenced in a study of beta chain features in type 1 diabetes (dated by TCRdb to 2017 to 2018). Describing the broader study: Mean age, gender distribution, total cell number and subset yield were not different between patients and healthy donors. In the study, TCRB repertoires of sorted circulating CD4+ T cell subsets from recently diagnosed type 1 diabetes patients were compared with those of matched healthy donors. A total of 90 million to 120 million sorted cells were examined across all samples, and a strong correlation was observed between cell number per subset and RNA yield. Regulatory and stem cell-like memory subsets were obtained from only 8 patients and about 8 healthy donors, while naive and central memory subsets were obtained from all 28 donors. Paper-wide results and their limitations: PCR might favor shorter templates, but patient and control samples were amplified and corrected together, so any skew would affect both groups equally. The naive, central memory and regulatory TCRB repertoires appeared to resemble one another more closely among patients than among healthy donors. In all four CD4+ subsets, TCRB CDR3 length was moderately but significantly shorter in type 1 diabetes patients. Because the HLA sub-analyses included only small numbers of individuals, any influence of HLA type on TCRB rearrangement was left unresolved. Patients with type 1 diabetes made fewer insertions and deleted more nucleotides at VDJ recombination sites, implying thymic rearrangement abnormalities. Because cDNA was sequenced instead of genomic DNA, activated cells with high expression could be over-represented, although the groups did not differ in activation or CD3 levels.

For this clone: This clone's antigen is unknown. Base qualities are not provided; no much larger clone lies one nucleotide away.

All of the isolated RNA was reverse transcribed with the High Capacity cDNA Reverse Transcription Kit, so expressed TCRB transcripts were sequenced. Deep immunoSEQ sequencing was applied to naive, central memory and regulatory T cell samples, giving an average of about 3.4 million total reads per sample. After sorted cells were lysed in RLT buffer, RNA was extracted with DNase-treated RNeasy Micro or Mini kits, with the choice depending on cell number. To prevent cross-contamination, each cell subset was processed individually, whereas patient and healthy donor samples were processed jointly. Using the immunoSEQ multiplex PCR, TCRB sequences were amplified from cDNA into 87-bp fragments spanning the CDR3 region. Amplicons were sequenced on the Illumina HiSeq platform. For the original study's pipeline: Synthetic template baselines were used to correct PCR bias computationally, reads within Hamming distance 2 were collapsed, and singletons that could not be merged were discarded. By aligning reads against IMGT, V, D and J genes, CDR3 length, and insertions or deletions at six rearrangement sites were assigned. Within each subset, clonotype counts were normalized to the number of sorted cells before true diversity and Gini coefficients were calculated with the tcR R package. Repertoire sharing was quantified using the overlap coefficient calculated on TCRB nucleotide sequences. Out-of-frame TCRB sequences from naive cells were analyzed to stand in for the pre-selection repertoire. In TCRdb, the immuneACCESS table is reduced to in-frame sequences with V and J assigned. These tables do not hold every clone; where another copy was compared, an unresolved V gene accounts for under half, and the others remain unexplained. The V and J calls and the clone size are those of that table, but D and trimming were determined from the DNA. The sample table holds hundreds of thousands of clones, of which under 20% were seen once. About 0.02% of the sample lies in the top ten.

Deletion took 4 bases off V and 2 bases off J, with a span of 8 bases between the germline ends. Including the terminal cysteine and phenylalanine, the CDR3 comprises 13 residues. Of the read, only the CDR3 DNA is kept; its 39 bases are in frame from base 1. The germline V gene (reference sequence) sets CDR1 to MNHNY and CDR2 to SVGAGI. Each donor gave one peripheral blood draw, averaging about 120 mL, which was collected into heparinised tubes. A BD FACSAria II was used to sort naive, central memory, regulatory and stem cell-like memory CD4+ T cells with a panel that included CD45RO, CCR7, CD25, CD127, CD95 and CD27. All sorted populations exceeded 98% purity. PBMCs were isolated immediately by Lymphoprep density gradient centrifugation and stained directly without culture. To minimize batch effects, samples were stained and sorted in pairs, one healthy donor with one patient per experiment.

The sequenced sample was naive CD4+ T cells from blood. Taken with the paper, the label for cell subset or site translates to: true naive CD4+ T cells. The TCR comes from a woman younger than 35 in good health. The chain is encoded by TRBV6-6 joined to TRBJ1-2, with no D gene named confidently. The CDR3 here reads CASSLTVNYGYTF. In nucleotides, the sequence is TGTGCCAGCAGTTTGACGGTGAACTATGGCTACACCTTC.